One and the same sample provided the 10 T cell receptor beta chains below, sequenced in a study of beta chain features in type 1 diabetes. Study results and limitations: Type 1 diabetes patients had TCRB CDR3s that were shorter (moderately but significantly so) in all four CD4+ subsets.

The antigens these receptors bind are not known. Isolated RNA was reverse transcribed in full, so expressed TCRB transcripts were sequenced. Generated by immunoSEQ multiplex PCR, the TCRdb table keeps only in-frame clones and is missing some. The table has some 190,000 clones, around 8% seen once; the top ten hold about 1%. Source material: central memory CD4+ T cells from blood. These receptors all come from a woman aged 40 to 50 with type 1 diabetes.

The table lists this clone with a few counts. The rearrangement uses TRBV30 and TRBJ1-5; no clear D gene. There are 16 residues in the CDR3. The germline V and J ends were trimmed by 0 bases and 1 base, with 13 bases remaining between them. Germline V gene sequence: CDR1 GTSNPN, CDR2 SVGIG (reference sequence). The CDR3 DNA reads as TGTGCCTGGAGTGTACCGGGGATATCCAGCAATCAGCCCCAGCATTTT. This encodes CAWSVPGISSNQPQHF.

The rearrangement uses TRBV5-1 and TRBJ1-1, with 7 bases fitting TRBD1. The germline gives CDR1 SGHRS, CDR2 YFSETQ. The V and J ends lost 2 bases and 6 bases, in that order; junction bases with no gene match: 4. The CDR3 is 13 amino acids. CDR3 coding DNA: TGCGCCAGCAGCTTACAGGGGATGGCTGAAGCTTTCTTT. Translation gives CASSLQGMAEAFF.

In this sample, this clone turned up once. The chain recombines TRBV5-1 with TRBJ2-7; D uncertain. Deletions cut 0 bases from V and 2 bases from J, with 9 bases between. Germline values: CDR1 SGHRS, CDR2 YFSETQ. The CDR3 has 14 amino acids. The CDR3 here is CASSLGYTTYEQYF. Written as DNA, the CDR3 is TGCGCCAGCAGCTTGGGGTACACTACCTACGAGCAGTACTTC.

This chain joins TRBV5-4 and TRBJ1-1; no reliable D call. This CDR3 spans 15 amino acids. Germline V gene data show CDR1 as SGHNT and CDR2 as YYREEE (reference sequence). Trimming removed 0 bases at V and 3 bases at J, with 12 bases between. The CDR3 bases are TGTGCCAGCAGCTTGGACTCGGGGTGGGACACTGAAGCTTTCTTT. It encodes CASSLDSGWDTEAFF.

The chain couples TRBV7-8 to TRBJ2-1, with 7 positions matching TRBD2. CDR3 length: 16 amino acids. The junction had 16 bases not matched to a gene; V was cut back by 6 bases and J by 8 bases. Germline CDR1 reads SGHVS; CDR2 reads FQNEAQ. The DNA of the CDR3 is TGTGCCAGCAGTCGCCAAGCGGGGCTAGCCTCGGATGAGCAGTTCTTC. It encodes CASSRQAGLASDEQFF.

The gene calls are TRBV29-1 and TRBJ2-1; 16 positions match TRBD2. Germline V gene sequence: CDR1 SQVTM, CDR2 ANQGSEA. Trimming removed 7 bases from V and 7 bases from J; junction bases left unmatched: 1. The CDR3 is made up of 13 amino acids. CDR3 loop: CSGGLAGGNEQFF. CDR3 sequence (DNA): TGCAGCGGGGGACTAGCGGGGGGGAATGAGCAGTTCTTC.

This clone has only a few counts. The CDR3 DNA follows: TGTGCCAGCATCCCGCGGGATTCCTACGAGCAGTACTTC. This translates into CASIPRDSYEQYF. The chain is built from TRBV6-6 and TRBJ2-7, with D tentatively TRBD2 (6 bases). Trimming took off 7 bases at V and 1 base at J, with 11 bases between the two ends. CDR3 length: 13 amino acids. CDR1 is MNHNY and CDR2 is SVGAGI in the germline V gene (reference sequence).

J is TRBJ1-1 and V is TRBV10-3; D is ambiguous. The CDR3 has 15 residues. Germline V lookup: CDR1 ENHRY, CDR2 SYGVKD. The germline V and J ends were trimmed by 4 bases and 5 bases, with 17 bases remaining between them. This chain's CDR3 is CAISAGLLAGTEAFF. Here the CDR3 DNA reads TGTGCCATCAGTGCTGGACTCTTGGCGGGGACTGAAGCTTTCTTT.

The chain joins TRBV29-1 to TRBJ2-5; 7 nucleotides align to TRBD1. CDR3 length equals 15 residues. Germline V gene data show CDR1 as SQVTM and CDR2 as ANQGSEA. The V and J ends lost 0 bases and 0 bases, in that order; junction bases with no gene match: 4. The DNA for the CDR3 is TGCAGCGTTGAAGATCAGGACAGGTACCAAGAGACCCAGTACTTC. Amino acids: CSVEDQDRYQETQYF.

V gene TRBV11-2 combines with J gene TRBJ2-7; TRBD1 might be the D (6 bases). Trimming pared 5 bases from V and 6 bases from J, leaving 17 bases between. The CDR3 totals 14 residues. Per germline, CDR1 SGHAT and CDR2 FQNNGV. CDR3 nucleotide sequence: TGTGCCAGCAGCCGCGACAGGAGGTATAGCGAGCAGTACTTC. Translating gives CASSRDRRYSEQYF.